The 32 T cell receptor beta chains below were found in one sample sequenced in a study of OX40 agonist ivuxolimab in advanced cancers. TCRdb's table, derived via immunoSEQ multiplex PCR, lists solely in-frame clones and lacks some. The data show roughly 70,000 clones, more than 80% seen once. The sample consisted of CD4+ or CD8+ T cells sorted from blood, taken in a trial of the OX40 agonist ivuxolimab. The receptors originated from an adult with an advanced solid tumor such as melanoma, head and neck, liver or kidney cancer.

The chain joins TRBV5-1 to TRBJ1-2; D is unclear. This CDR3 comprises 15 residues. The germline V gene encodes CDR1 SGHRS and CDR2 YFSETQ. V lost 1 base, J lost 3 bases, and 13 bases lay in between. The CDR3 bases are TGCGCCAGCAGCTTGAGGCGGGAGCTGGACTATGGCTACACCTTC. As protein: CASSLRRELDYGYTF. The variable domain in full, completed from reference TRBV5-1 and TRBJ1-2, reads KAGVTQTPRYLIKTRGQQVTLSCSPISGHRSVSWYQQTPGQGLQFLFEYFSETQRNKGNFPGRFSGRQFSNSRSEMNVSTLELGDSALYLCASSLRRELDYGYTFGSGTRLTVV.

The V call is TRBV5-4, the J call TRBJ2-1; tentative D call: TRBD2 (7 bases). The CDR3 is 16 residues long. Germline V gene sequence: CDR1 SGHNT, CDR2 YYREEE (reference sequence). V was cut by 1 base and J by 4 bases, with 15 bases left in between. The CDR3 coding sequence is TGTGCCAGCAGCTTGTGGGGGGGCATGGAGTACAATGAGCAGTTCTTC. Encoded protein: CASSLWGGMEYNEQFF.

This clone turned up a few times. This chain links TRBV27 with TRBJ1-5; TRBD1 is a possible D gene (6 bases). The germline CDR1 and CDR2 sequences are MNHEY and SMNVEV (reference sequence). The CDR3 consists of 14 residues. V lost 5 bases to trimming and J lost 10 bases, with 18 bases between them. Written as DNA, the CDR3 is TGTGCCAGCAGTCCTCAGGGGCCCGTCGAACCCCAGCATTTT. It encodes CASSPQGPVEPQHF.

This clone appeared a single time. V is TRBV4-2 and J is TRBJ2-1, with 9 bases identical to TRBD2. The ends lost 2 bases at V and 8 bases at J; junction bases unmatched: 13. The CDR3 runs 17 residues. CDR1 LGHNA and CDR2 YNFKEQ come from the germline V gene. The CDR3 sequence is CASSQSRGGAFADEQFF. CDR3 bases: TGTGCCAGCAGCCAAAGCCGCGGGGGGGCCTTTGCTGATGAGCAGTTCTTC.

This clone was counted once. The chain has TRBV13 and TRBJ1-5, with D uncertain. The CDR3 totals 15 residues. V lost 3 bases to trimming and J lost 6 bases, with 15 bases between them. Germline V CDR1 and CDR2: PRHDT, FYEKMQ (reference sequence). The CDR3 DNA reads as TGTGCCAGCAGCTTCGGTAGGGCGCCTAGTCAGCCCCAGCATTTT. Its protein is CASSFGRAPSQPQHF.

The V gene is TRBV5-6, the J gene TRBJ1-2, with 11 bases identical to TRBD1. With V trimmed by 2 bases and J by 5 bases, 8 bases remained unmatched. Germline V gene lookup returns CDR1 SGHDT and CDR2 YYEEEE. This CDR3 has 16 amino acids. CDR3 protein: CASSLGQGALGYGYTF. Written as DNA, the CDR3 is TGTGCCAGCAGCTTAGGACAGGGGGCGCTTGGATATGGCTACACCTTC.

The chain links TRBV19 to TRBJ1-5; D might be TRBD1 (5 bases). Trimming removed 0 bases from V and 3 bases from J, with 21 bases in between. The V gene's germline CDR1 is LNHDA and CDR2 SQIVND (reference sequence). The CDR3 is 19 amino acids. The CDR3, as DNA: TGTGCCAGTAGTATAGATGTCATCCCGATCCAGGGTTACAATCAGCCCCAGCATTTT. This encodes CASSIDVIPIQGYNQPQHF.

The gene calls are TRBV4-2 and TRBJ2-1; 11 nucleotides match TRBD2. This CDR3 region has 16 residues. Per germline, CDR1 LGHNA and CDR2 YNFKEQ. The J segment lost 1 base and the V segment lost 4 bases, leaving 3 bases of the junction unmatched. CDR3 in amino acids: CASSPIAGGSYNEQFF. The CDR3 DNA reads TGTGCCAGCAGCCCCATAGCGGGGGGGTCCTACAATGAGCAGTTCTTC.

V and J are TRBV15 and TRBJ1-6; D uncertain. With 0 bases removed from V and 11 bases from J, the gap between germline ends came to 5 bases. Germline CDR1 and CDR2: LNHNV and YYDKDF (reference sequence). The CDR3 sequence is 12 residues long. The DNA of the CDR3 is TGTGCCACCAGCAGAGATGGTACACCCCTCCACTTT. Its protein product is CATSRDGTPLHF.

This sequence joins TRBV27 and TRBJ2-1; the match to TRBD2 covers 8 bases. The CDR3 spans 16 residues. The ends lost 8 bases at V and 8 bases at J; junction bases unmatched: 17. The germline V gene has CDR1 MNHEY and CDR2 SMNVEV (reference sequence). The chain's CDR3 is CASRTHSGGSIDEQFF. For the CDR3, the DNA is TGTGCCAGCCGCACCCACTCGGGGGGGTCTATTGATGAGCAGTTCTTC.

The chain joins TRBV7-9 to TRBJ2-7; D gene ambiguous. Germline assignment: CDR1 SEHNR and CDR2 FQNEAQ (reference sequence). CDR3 size: 15 residues. Trimming removed 4 bases at V and 0 bases at J, with 13 bases between. CDR3: CASSSDRTASYEQYF. The CDR3 DNA is TGTGCCAGCAGCTCCGATAGGACGGCCTCCTACGAGCAGTACTTC.

The rearrangement links TRBV29-1 to TRBJ1-1; D is ambiguous. Trimming removed 6 bases at V and 8 bases at J, with 25 bases between. Germline V lookup: CDR1 SQVTM, CDR2 ANQGSEA. The CDR3 runs 15 residues. The CDR3 spells CSVLDDLSLYGEAFF. CDR3 sequence (DNA): TGCAGCGTACTAGACGACTTGAGTCTATATGGGGAAGCTTTCTTT.

V is TRBV21-1 and J is TRBJ2-2; the D call in the table, TRBD1, was not verified against the DNA. TRBV21-1 is labeled a pseudogene. CDR3 length equals 15 residues. CDR3 protein: CASSKTWTDTGELFF. The CDR3 DNA reads as TGTGCCAGCAGCAAAACCTGGACAGACACCGGGGAGCTGTTTTTT.

The chain is built from TRBV6-1 and TRBJ1-2; possible D gene TRBD1, 6 bases. The CDR3 length is 13 residues. The germline V gene has CDR1 MNHNS and CDR2 SASEGT. V was cut by 8 bases and J by 4 bases, with 14 bases left in between. The CDR3 nucleotides read TGTGCCAGCCGGACAGCGTCATTCTATGGCTACACCTTC. This gives the protein CASRTASFYGYTF.

The chain couples TRBV11-1 to TRBJ2-5, with TRBD1 matching 12 bases. This CDR3 is built from 16 residues. CDR1 is SGHAT and CDR2 is FQDESV in the germline V gene (reference sequence). The trim removed 5 bases at V and 0 bases at J, leaving 4 bases unmatched. CDR3: CASSVGQGAYQETQYF. CDR3 coding DNA: TGTGCCAGCAGCGTGGGACAGGGGGCTTACCAAGAGACCCAGTACTTC.

The chain joins TRBV19 to TRBJ2-2; TRBD2 matches at 9 bases. Germline V gene data show CDR1 as LNHDA and CDR2 as SQIVND (reference sequence). CDR3 length: 14 amino acids. Unmatched junction bases numbered 8, after V lost 9 bases and J lost 6 bases. The CDR3 coding sequence is TGTGCCAGCCATCTTATAGCGGGAGCCGGGGAGCTGTTTTTT. Encoded protein: CASHLIAGAGELFF.

The chain carries TRBV15 and TRBJ1-5; no clear D. The length of the CDR3 is 15 residues. Germline CDR1 is LNHNV and CDR2 is YYDKDF (reference sequence). V dropped 0 bases and J dropped 7 bases, with 13 bases sitting between them. The CDR3 spells CATSRDLSGDQPQHF. The CDR3 bases are TGTGCCACCAGCAGAGATCTGTCGGGAGACCAGCCCCAGCATTTT.

The V and J genes are TRBV27 and TRBJ2-7; 9 positions match TRBD2. The CDR3 extends over 15 amino acids. J lost 6 bases, V lost 2 bases, and 8 bases had no gene match. CDR1 and CDR2 (germline): MNHEY, SMNVEV (reference sequence). The CDR3 sequence: CASSLIAGAVGEQYF. DNA for the CDR3: TGTGCCAGCAGTTTAATAGCGGGAGCGGTCGGCGAGCAGTACTTC.

The CDR3 coding sequence is TGCGCCAGCAGCCAAGATGTAGGGGTTTATCAGCCCCAGCATTTT. This translates into CASSQDVGVYQPQHF. The rearrangement uses TRBV4-1 and TRBJ1-5; TRBD1 might be the D (5 bases). The CDR3 spans 15 residues. CDR1 MGHRA and CDR2 YSYEKL come from the germline V gene. Deletions cut 0 bases from V and 5 bases from J, with 11 bases between.

This rearrangement joins TRBV6-5 to TRBJ2-2; TRBD1 agrees at 8 bases. V was pared by 5 bases and J by 6 bases, with 8 bases of the junction left unmatched. The CDR3 covers 15 residues. The germline CDR1 and CDR2 sequences are MNHEY and SVGAGI. CDR3 in DNA: TGTGCCAGCAGTGTGGAGACAGGGGTACCCGGGGAGCTGTTTTTT. This sequence encodes CASSVETGVPGELFF.

V is TRBV11-2 and J is TRBJ2-7, with D tentatively TRBD1 or TRBD2 (5 bases each). The V gene lost 2 bases and the J gene lost 0 bases, with 14 bases spanning the gap. Germline CDR1 is SGHAT and CDR2 is FQNNGV. The CDR3 loop spans 16 amino acids. CDR3 coding DNA: TGTGCCAGCAGCTTATTTGGGACGGCGAACTCCTACGAGCAGTACTTC. It codes for CASSLFGTANSYEQYF.

This clone was observed a handful of times. The gene calls are TRBV4-1 and TRBJ2-7, with D perhaps matching TRBD1 (5 bases). The CDR3 consists of 16 residues. V gave up 1 base and J gave up 1 base, with 14 bases separating them. From germline, CDR1 is MGHRA and CDR2 YSYEKL. The CDR3 nucleotides read TGCGCCAGCAGCCAAGTTTCGCAAGGACATTCCTACGAGCAGTACTTC. Encoded protein: CASSQVSQGHSYEQYF.

The chain recombines TRBV27 with TRBJ2-7, with D possibly being TRBD1 (6 bases). Looked up from germline, CDR1 is MNHEY and CDR2 is SMNVEV (reference sequence). The CDR3 contains 14 residues. V was clipped by 5 bases and J by 3 bases, with 14 bases between them. The CDR3 loop reads CASSPTGIVYEQYF. The CDR3 coding sequence is TGTGCCAGCAGTCCAACAGGGATCGTCTACGAGCAGTACTTC.

The chain has TRBV2 and TRBJ1-2; no reliable D call. CDR3 length: 14 amino acids. Deletions cut 3 bases from V and 3 bases from J, with 11 bases between. Germline-derived CDR1 and CDR2 are SNHLY and FYNNEI. CDR3 DNA: TGTGCCAGCAGTGACTTAGACTGGGACTATGGCTACACCTTC. It yields the protein CASSDLDWDYGYTF.

In its sample, this clone was seen once. This rearrangement joins TRBV7-9 to TRBJ2-7; D is possibly TRBD1 (6 bases). The germline gives CDR1 SEHNR, CDR2 FQNEAQ (reference sequence). Deletions cut 5 bases from V and 7 bases from J, with 12 bases between. This CDR3 spans 12 amino acids. The chain's CDR3 is CASSLQGVEQYF. The DNA of the CDR3 is TGTGCCAGCAGCCTACAGGGAGTAGAGCAGTACTTC.

V usage is TRBV27 and J usage is TRBJ2-1, with a possible D match to TRBD2 (7 bases). This CDR3 has 13 amino acids. With 5 bases removed from V and 10 bases from J, the gap between germline ends came to 15 bases. Germline V gene data show CDR1 as MNHEY and CDR2 as SMNVEV (reference sequence). The CDR3 sequence is CASSGWGGLEQFF. The CDR3 region has the DNA TGTGCCAGCAGTGGGTGGGGGGGGCTGGAGCAGTTCTTC.

This rearrangement joins TRBV13 to TRBJ2-1; no firm D call. Trimming pared 4 bases from V and 7 bases from J, leaving 8 bases between. The CDR3 sequence is 12 residues long. CDR1 is PRHDT, CDR2 FYEKMQ, per germline (reference sequence). The CDR3 here is CASSWTSNEQFF. CDR3 nucleotide sequence: TGTGCCAGCAGCTGGACCTCAAATGAGCAGTTCTTC.

The chain uses TRBV30 and TRBJ1-1; D unclear. V shed 0 bases and J shed 0 bases, with 8 bases lying between them. The CDR3 is 14 residues long. Germline V CDR1 and CDR2: GTSNPN, SVGIG (reference sequence). This chain's CDR3 is CAWSVWSVNTEAFF. The CDR3 bases are TGTGCCTGGAGTGTCTGGTCGGTGAACACTGAAGCTTTCTTT.

This clone is categorized as medium-sized. The identical CDR3 is also encoded by other nucleotide sequences in the sample. This chain links TRBV7-9 with TRBJ1-2, with D unresolved. With 3 bases removed from V and 8 bases from J, the gap between germline ends came to 10 bases. The germline CDR1 and CDR2 sequences are SEHNR and FQNEAQ (reference sequence). This CDR3 region has 12 residues. The CDR3 protein is CASSLGSRGYTF. For the CDR3, the DNA is TGTGCCAGCAGCTTGGGCAGTCGCGGCTACACCTTC. Complete variable domain (other parts from reference TRBV7-9 and TRBJ1-2): DTGVSQNPRHKITKRGQNVTFRCDPISEHNRLYWYRQTLGQGPEFLTYFQNEAQLEKSRLLSDRFSAERPKGSFSTLEIQRTEQGDSAMYLCASSLGSRGYTFGSGTRLTVV.

This chain joins TRBV5-1 and TRBJ2-1; the D gene could be TRBD1 or TRBD2 (6 bases each). The CDR3 contains 15 residues. The germline V gene encodes CDR1 SGHRS and CDR2 YFSETQ. V was clipped by 2 bases and J by 2 bases, with 11 bases between them. The CDR3 loop reads CASSLEGGAYNEQFF. CDR3 DNA: TGCGCCAGCAGCTTAGAGGGGGGCGCCTACAATGAGCAGTTCTTC.

In nucleotides, the CDR3 is TGCGCCAGCAGCCAAGTAGGGACTAGCAGTCTCGAGCAGTACTTC. Its translation is CASSQVGTSSLEQYF. The rearrangement joins TRBV4-1 to TRBJ2-7; 9 nucleotides align to TRBD2. Per germline, CDR1 MGHRA and CDR2 YSYEKL. This CDR3 comprises 15 residues. V lost 1 base and J lost 6; bases outside the gene matches: 7.

The J gene is TRBJ2-7, the V gene TRBV4-2, with TRBD1 as a possible D gene (5 bases). The V gene's germline CDR1 is LGHNA and CDR2 YNFKEQ. CDR3 length: 14 amino acids. V was clipped by 1 base and J by 1 base, with 8 bases between them. The CDR3 nucleotides read TGTGCCAGCAGCCAAGGTCAGGGATCCTACGAGCAGTACTTC. It encodes CASSQGQGSYEQYF.